The following is a TCR beta chain sequence with its context. The sample belongs to a study of beta chain features in type 1 diabetes. Every isolated RNA sample was fully reverse transcribed, so sequencing captured expressed TCRB transcripts. Sequencing was performed with immunoSEQ multiplex PCR; in TCRdb, only in-frame clones are kept and a portion is missing. The sample yields about 930,000 clones, roughly 16% seen once. The CDR3 is 18 amino acids. Germline CDR1 MDHEN, CDR2 SYDVKM. Trimming at V came to 4 bases and at J to 6 bases, leaving 15 bases not matched to a gene. The chain is built from TRBV28 and TRBJ2-5; TRBD2 matches 12 bases. This sequence originates from a woman aged 18-29 years in good health. The sample comprised naive CD4+ T cells from blood. Here the CDR3 reads CASSSPRPSGRAPKTQYF. The DNA of the CDR3 is TGTGCCAGCAGTTCTCCTCGACCTAGCGGGAGGGCCCCGAAGACCCAGTACTTC. Full variable domain (missing parts from reference TRBV28 and TRBJ2-5): DVKVTQSSRYLVKRTGEKVFLECVQDMDHENMFWYRQDPGLGLRLIYFSYDVKMKEKGDIPEGYSVSREKKERFSLILESASTNQTSMYLCASSSPRPSGRAPKTQYFGPGTRLLVL.